These 31 T cell receptor beta chains came from one sample sequenced in a study of brain T cells in children with intractable seizures. Here immunoSEQ multiplex PCR was the method, and the copy in TCRdb shows in-frame clones only, minus some. The top ten hold about 6% of the sample, which has a few hundred thousand clones, approximately 93% seen once. Regarding time point: blood from clinic visit 5 months post-surgery; TSC patient then seizure free. Material: peripheral blood, obtained 4 to 5 months after surgery. The receptors derive from a boy younger than two with tuberous sclerosis and intractable seizures.

This clone was found once. The chain employs TRBV19 and TRBJ2-7; 11 bases match TRBD2. Germline V lookup: CDR1 LNHDA, CDR2 SQIVND (reference sequence). CDR3 length: 14 amino acids. V lost 3 bases, J lost 2 bases, and 0 bases stayed unmatched. The CDR3 loop is CASSMGLAAYEQYF. The CDR3 DNA is TGTGCCAGTAGTATGGGACTAGCGGCCTACGAGCAGTACTTC.

The rearrangement uses TRBV11-2 and TRBJ1-3; D gene uncertain. V was pared by 3 bases and J by 1 base, with 13 bases between. Germline V gives CDR1 SGHAT, CDR2 FQNNGV. This CDR3 is built from 16 residues. The CDR3 sequence is CASSFSPLSSGNTIYF. The CDR3 DNA follows: TGTGCCAGCAGCTTCTCACCTTTAAGTTCTGGAAACACCATATATTTT.

The genes are TRBV6-5 and TRBJ2-7, with a possible D match to TRBD1 (7 bases). CDR1 and CDR2 from the germline V gene are MNHEY and SVGAGI. V lost 1 base and J 3 bases, leaving 13 bases between the germline ends. CDR3 length equals 15 residues. CDR3 residues: CASSYFSGGGYEQYF. CDR3 DNA sequence: TGTGCCAGCAGTTACTTCTCAGGGGGAGGCTACGAGCAGTACTTC.

This chain joins TRBV30 and TRBJ2-1; a possible D gene is TRBD2 (5 bases). The CDR3 length is 15 residues. Germline CDR1 GTSNPN, CDR2 SVGIG (reference sequence). Trimming cost V 0 bases and J 5 bases, with 14 bases left between them. For the CDR3, the DNA is TGTGCCTGGAGTGTACGAGCGGTTACAGACAATGAGCAGTTCTTC. Translating it yields CAWSVRAVTDNEQFF.

The rearrangement uses TRBV6-5 and TRBJ1-1; D not resolved. Deletions cut 2 bases from V and 5 bases from J, with 3 bases between. Germline CDR1 reads MNHEY; CDR2 reads SVGAGI. The CDR3 loop spans 11 amino acids. The CDR3 here is CASSYQTEAFF. Here the CDR3 DNA reads TGTGCCAGCAGTTACCAAACTGAAGCTTTCTTT.

V and J are TRBV3-1 (or the pseudogene TRBV3-2) and TRBJ2-5, with 8 nucleotides matching TRBD2. CDR3 size: 16 residues. V lost 4 bases to trimming and J lost 3 bases; unmatched junction nucleotides: 10. Per germline, CDR1 LGHDT and CDR2 YNNKEL (reference sequence). The CDR3 DNA is TGTGCCAGCAGCCCGAGGGGCGGGAGGACCGAAGAGACCCAGTACTTC. It specifies CASSPRGGRTEETQYF.

The genes are TRBV2 and TRBJ1-6, with TRBD1 matching over 7 bases. This CDR3 is built from 14 residues. Germline assignment: CDR1 SNHLY and CDR2 FYNNEI. The V and J ends lost 10 bases and 6 bases, in that order; junction bases with no gene match: 9. The CDR3 is CAIKYGQANSPLHF. Here the CDR3 DNA reads TGTGCCATCAAATACGGACAGGCTAATTCACCCCTCCACTTT.

The V call is TRBV6-5, the J call TRBJ1-1, with D hard to call. The V and J ends lost 2 bases and 4 bases respectively, with 14 bases between them. There are 15 residues in the CDR3. Germline V lookup: CDR1 MNHEY, CDR2 SVGAGI. Written as DNA, the CDR3 is TGTGCCAGCAGTTACGGCGCACGGTCCCGCACTGAAGCTTTCTTT. This gives the protein CASSYGARSRTEAFF.

V is TRBV14 and J is TRBJ1-6, with D possibly being TRBD1 (5 bases). V was shortened by 2 bases and J by 9 bases, with 20 bases between the two germline ends. The CDR3 is made up of 17 amino acids. The germline gives CDR1 SGHDN, CDR2 FVKESK. The chain's CDR3 is CASSQTAPLGTFSPLHF. The CDR3 DNA is TGTGCCAGCAGCCAAACAGCGCCCCTTGGGACCTTTTCACCCCTCCACTTT.

V gene TRBV19 combines with J gene TRBJ1-1; D might be TRBD1 (5 bases). There are 13 residues in the CDR3. Between the trimmed V and J ends, which lost 6 bases and 7 bases, there was a span of 15 bases. Germline V gene data show CDR1 as LNHDA and CDR2 as SQIVND (reference sequence). CDR3 nucleotide sequence: TGTGCCAGTAGGCCGGGACTATACGGTGAAGCTTTCTTT. It yields the protein CASRPGLYGEAFF.

The rearrangement joins TRBV7-2 to TRBJ1-2; no clear D gene. The germline gives CDR1 SGHTA, CDR2 FQGNSA. The CDR3 extends over 15 amino acids. V gave up 1 base and J gave up 4 bases, with 13 bases separating them. DNA of the CDR3: TGTGCCAGCAGCTTAGTAGGATCCTCCAGCTATGGCTACACCTTC. Protein: CASSLVGSSSYGYTF.

In this sample, this clone turned up many times. The chain couples TRBV7-9 to TRBJ1-2; D ambiguous. Trimming took 3 bases from V and 6 from J, leaving 14 bases between them. The CDR3 has 14 amino acids. Germline loops: CDR1 SEHNR, CDR2 FQNEAQ (reference sequence). Here the CDR3 reads CASSFFGPPDGYTF. CDR3 nucleotide sequence: TGTGCCAGCAGCTTTTTTGGCCCCCCTGATGGCTACACCTTC. Combining the CDR3 with reference TRBV7-9 and TRBJ1-2 gives the whole variable domain DTGVSQNPRHKITKRGQNVTFRCDPISEHNRLYWYRQTLGQGPEFLTYFQNEAQLEKSRLLSDRFSAERPKGSFSTLEIQRTEQGDSAMYLCASSFFGPPDGYTFGSGTRLTVV.

There are a few counts of this clone. The chain has TRBV18 and TRBJ1-1; D call uncertain. Germline CDR1 reads KGHSH; CDR2 reads LQKENI. This CDR3 region has 15 residues. V was cut by 4 bases and J by 2 bases, with 14 bases left in between. The CDR3 region is CASSQSRVKNTEAFF. The CDR3 DNA sequence: TGTGCCAGCTCACAATCCCGGGTCAAAAACACTGAAGCTTTCTTT.

The chain uses TRBV10-3 and TRBJ2-3, with D possibly TRBD2 on 5 matching bases. The CDR3 has 13 residues. V lost 2 bases and J 3 bases, leaving 6 bases between the germline ends. Looked up from germline, CDR1 is ENHRY and CDR2 is SYGVKD. As DNA, the CDR3 is TGTGCCATCAGTGAGGGAGGTACAGATACGCAGTATTTT. Its translation: CAISEGGTDTQYF.

The chain has TRBV7-9 and TRBJ1-6, with 7 bases that match TRBD1. The J segment lost 7 bases and the V segment lost 2 bases, leaving 5 bases of the junction unmatched. The germline V gene has CDR1 SEHNR and CDR2 FQNEAQ (reference sequence). CDR3 length: 15 amino acids. CDR3 in DNA: TGTGCCAGCAGCTTATCCGGGACAGCCAATTCACCCCTCCACTTT. It specifies CASSLSGTANSPLHF. The whole variable domain, filled in from reference TRBV7-9 and TRBJ1-6, reads DTGVSQNPRHKITKRGQNVTFRCDPISEHNRLYWYRQTLGQGPEFLTYFQNEAQLEKSRLLSDRFSAERPKGSFSTLEIQRTEQGDSAMYLCASSLSGTANSPLHFGNGTRLTVT.

V usage is TRBV5-1 and J usage is TRBJ2-1, with 7 bases matching TRBD2. V dropped 1 base and J dropped 0; count of bases not matched to a gene: 4. CDR3 size: 16 residues. CDR1 and CDR2 (germline): SGHRS, YFSETQ. CDR3 nucleotide sequence: TGCGCCAGCAGCTTGTCTCCGGGGGGCTCCTACAATGAGCAGTTCTTC. Its protein product is CASSLSPGGSYNEQFF.

The CDR3 DNA follows: TGTGCCAGCAGCTTCCCTCGCTACGAGCAGTACTTC. This sequence encodes CASSFPRYEQYF. V and J are TRBV11-3 and TRBJ2-7; D unclear. The CDR3 has 12 residues. CDR1 and CDR2 (germline): SGHNT, YENEEA. Trimming removed 3 bases from V and 3 bases from J, with 6 bases in between.

The rearrangement uses TRBV29-1 and TRBJ1-4; D unclear. V lost 0 bases and J lost 7, with 12 bases in between. This CDR3 region has 14 residues. The germline V gene encodes CDR1 SQVTM and CDR2 ANQGSEA. CDR3 DNA sequence: TGCAGCGTTGAAGAGATGGGTCGAAGTGAAAAACTGTTTTTT. Amino acids: CSVEEMGRSEKLFF.

The V gene is TRBV3-1 (or the pseudogene TRBV3-2), the J gene TRBJ2-7; D tentatively fits TRBD1 or TRBD2 (6 bases each). The germline V gene encodes CDR1 LGHDT and CDR2 YNNKEL (reference sequence). CDR3 length equals 16 residues. V shed 0 bases and J shed 0 bases, with 12 bases lying between them. The CDR3 spells CASSQENGGLSYEQYF. As DNA, the CDR3 is TGTGCCAGCAGCCAAGAGAACGGGGGCCTCTCCTACGAGCAGTACTTC.

This rearrangement joins TRBV5-1 to TRBJ1-1; TRBD1 agrees at 7 bases. The CDR3 loop spans 14 amino acids. V trimming: 3 bases; J trimming: 7 bases; junction bases outside the gene matches: 9. Germline V lookup: CDR1 SGHRS, CDR2 YFSETQ. The DNA for the CDR3 is TGCGCCAGCAGCTCCATCGGGACAGCCGATGAAGCTTTCTTT. This codes for CASSSIGTADEAFF.

V usage is TRBV12-3 or TRBV12-4 and J usage is TRBJ1-4, with D uncertain. V was trimmed by 2 bases and J by 6 bases, leaving 4 bases between them. The CDR3 runs to 12 residues. The CDR3 DNA is TGTGCCAGCAGTTTATGGGATGAAAAACTGTTTTTT. It encodes CASSLWDEKLFF.

This clone was seen once. This same CDR3 is encoded by further DNA sequences in the sample. V and J are TRBV24-1 and TRBJ1-2; D is ambiguous. Trimming took off 3 bases at V and 8 bases at J, with 6 bases between the two ends. CDR1 and CDR2 from the germline V gene are KGHDR and SFDVKD. The CDR3 consists of 11 residues. As DNA, the CDR3 is TGTGCCACCAGTGATCCTGCCGGCTACACCTTC. Its translation: CATSDPAGYTF.

The chain joins TRBV5-1 to TRBJ1-1; possible D gene TRBD1, 6 bases. The CDR3 has 14 residues. Per the germline V gene, CDR1 is SGHRS and CDR2 is YFSETQ. The germline V and J ends were trimmed by 7 bases and 0 bases, with 13 bases remaining between them. CDR3 sequence reads: CASADRSMNTEAFF. The CDR3 coding sequence is TGCGCCAGCGCCGACAGGAGCATGAACACTGAAGCTTTCTTT. Together with reference TRBV5-1 and TRBJ1-1, the CDR3 gives the full variable domain: KAGVTQTPRYLIKTRGQQVTLSCSPISGHRSVSWYQQTPGQGLQFLFEYFSETQRNKGNFPGRFSGRQFSNSRSEMNVSTLELGDSALYLCASADRSMNTEAFFGQGTRLTVV.

This clone was seen only once. This rearrangement joins TRBV28 to TRBJ2-5, with D possibly matching TRBD2 (6 bases). The ends were cut back, 3 bases at V and 4 bases at J, with 12 bases in the middle. Germline CDR1 reads MDHEN; CDR2 reads SYDVKM. The CDR3 has 14 amino acids. CDR3 nucleotides: TGTGCCAGCAGTTTTACGGGGCGGGGAGAGACCCAGTACTTC. Translated, it gives CASSFTGRGETQYF.

J is TRBJ1-4 and V is TRBV11-2; 8 bases line up with TRBD1. This CDR3 has 16 amino acids. CDR1 is SGHAT, CDR2 FQNNGV, per germline. The ends lost 3 bases at V and 0 bases at J; junction bases unmatched: 3. CDR3 sequence: CASSFRQGSTNEKLFF. CDR3 sequence (DNA): TGTGCCAGCAGCTTTAGACAGGGGTCAACTAATGAAAAACTGTTTTTT.

The genes are TRBV5-1 and TRBJ2-7; D not certain. V was pared by 4 bases and J by 0 bases, with 8 bases between. The CDR3 contains 13 residues. Germline V lookup: CDR1 SGHRS, CDR2 YFSETQ. The CDR3 region is CASSLRSSYEQYF. For the CDR3, the DNA is TGCGCCAGCAGCCTTCGTAGCTCCTACGAGCAGTACTTC.

The CDR3 spells CASSYSGNMNTEAFF. Here the CDR3 DNA reads TGTGCCAGCAGTTACTCAGGGAACATGAACACTGAAGCTTTCTTT. The chain carries TRBV6-5 and TRBJ1-1; D not resolved. The CDR3 loop spans 15 amino acids. Trimming pared 0 bases from V and 0 bases from J, leaving 8 bases between. Per the germline V gene, CDR1 is MNHEY and CDR2 is SVGAGI.

The rearrangement joins TRBV6-6 to TRBJ1-2; D remains unclear. Germline assignment: CDR1 MNHNY and CDR2 SVGAGI (reference sequence). V dropped 0 bases and J dropped 6 bases, with 11 bases sitting between them. The length of the CDR3 is 14 residues. CDR3 residues: CASSYSVIPDGYTF. The CDR3 region has the DNA TGTGCCAGCAGTTACTCGGTGATTCCGGATGGCTACACCTTC.

CDR3 region: CASSPGRINYGYTF. CDR3 sequence (DNA): TGTGCCAGCAGCCCGGGACGGATTAACTATGGCTACACCTTC. The chain links TRBV7-8 to TRBJ1-2; tentatively, D is TRBD1 (5 bases). The CDR3 is 14 residues long. Germline CDR1 reads SGHVS; CDR2 reads FQNEAQ. Trimming left V 5 bases short and J 1 base short, with 11 bases between.

V gene TRBV4-1 combines with J gene TRBJ1-3; D ambiguous. The CDR3 has 15 amino acids. V was shortened by 1 base and J by 4 bases, with 11 bases between the two germline ends. Germline CDR1 reads MGHRA; CDR2 reads YSYEKL. The CDR3 is CASSQGASRGNTIYF. The CDR3 DNA follows: TGCGCCAGCAGCCAAGGGGCCTCGAGGGGAAACACCATATATTTT.

The J gene is TRBJ2-7, the V gene TRBV12-3 or TRBV12-4; tentative D call: TRBD1 (5 bases). The CDR3 has 13 residues. The ends were cut back, 3 bases at V and 2 bases at J, with 8 bases in the middle. The CDR3 protein is CASSFGRAYEQYF. CDR3 bases: TGTGCCAGCAGTTTCGGCAGGGCCTACGAGCAGTACTTC.